A single sample is the source of the 8 T cell receptor beta chains below, sequenced in a study of PD-L1 blockade in urothelial cancer. The protocol was immunoSEQ multiplex PCR, while the TCRdb copy is restricted to in-frame clones and leaves out a portion. The data hold about 70,000 clones, with 80% to 90% observed a single time. The material was PBMCs, obtained around atezolizumab (anti-PD-L1) treatment. These receptors all stem from a man in his sixties or seventies with urothelial cancer.

The chain uses TRBV5-1 and TRBJ2-7, with TRBD1 identical over 11 bases. The CDR3 covers 14 residues. Trimming took 5 bases from V and 4 from J; bases not matched to a gene: 5. Germline values: CDR1 SGHRS, CDR2 YFSETQ. As DNA, the CDR3 is TGCGCCAGCAGTGGTGGGGACAGGGGGTACGAGCAGTACTTC. Amino acid sequence: CASSGGDRGYEQYF.

The chain employs TRBV5-5 and TRBJ1-5, with D unresolved. The germline CDR1 and CDR2 sequences are SGHKS and YYEKEE (reference sequence). V was shortened by 4 bases and J by 0 bases, with 14 bases between the two germline ends. CDR3 size: 16 residues. The CDR3 bases are TGTGCCAGCAGCCTCTACGGAGTCGGTAGCAATCAGCCCCAGCATTTT. Translating it yields CASSLYGVGSNQPQHF.

The J gene is TRBJ2-2, the V gene TRBV7-3; 9 nucleotides align to TRBD1. CDR1 and CDR2 (germline): SGHTA, FQGTGA. The trim removed 5 bases at V and 5 bases at J, leaving 6 bases unmatched. The CDR3 runs to 15 residues. CDR3 sequence: CASSPRTGDTGELFF. The CDR3 DNA follows: TGTGCCAGCAGCCCCCGGACAGGGGATACCGGGGAGCTGTTTTTT.

The genes are TRBV5-1 and TRBJ2-1, with D uncertain. V was pared by 4 bases and J by 0 bases, with 11 bases between. CDR1 and CDR2 from the germline V gene are SGHRS and YFSETQ. The CDR3 has 15 amino acids. The CDR3: CASSRTDSSYNEQFF. CDR3 bases: TGCGCCAGCAGCCGCACTGATAGCTCCTACAATGAGCAGTTCTTC.

The chain combines TRBV27 with TRBJ1-5; a weak D match, TRBD1 (6 bases). The CDR3 spans 16 residues. Trimming took 5 bases from V and 7 from J, leaving 21 bases between them. Germline V gene lookup returns CDR1 MNHEY and CDR2 SMNVEV (reference sequence). The CDR3 spells CASSPRLNRAGQPQHF. The CDR3 DNA reads as TGTGCCAGCAGTCCGCGTTTAAACAGGGCCGGGCAGCCCCAGCATTTT.

The chain recombines TRBV4-1 with TRBJ1-2, with TRBD1 as a possible D gene (6 bases). There are 15 residues in the CDR3. Trimming shortened V by 1 base and J by 4 bases, and 13 bases separated the two germline ends. Germline CDR1 reads MGHRA; CDR2 reads YSYEKL. The CDR3 DNA sequence: TGCGCCAGCAGCCAAGTCCCGGGGGGCCTCTATGGCTACACCTTC. Its translation is CASSQVPGGLYGYTF.

The gene calls are TRBV28 and TRBJ2-1, with a tentative D call TRBD1 (6 bases). Germline V CDR1 and CDR2: MDHEN, SYDVKM. This CDR3 contains 15 residues. The germline V and J ends were trimmed by 3 bases and 3 bases, with 12 bases remaining between them. The DNA for the CDR3 is TGTGCCAGCAGTTTTGGCCAGGGGTACTACAATGAGCAGTTCTTC. This gives the protein CASSFGQGYYNEQFF.

Only a few counts were recorded for this clone. The chain has TRBV27 and TRBJ2-1, with D possibly matching TRBD2 (7 bases). This CDR3 has 17 amino acids. Germline V gene sequence: CDR1 MNHEY, CDR2 SMNVEV (reference sequence). V lost 8 bases, J lost 11 bases, and 31 bases lay in between. For the CDR3, the DNA is TGTGCCAGCCCGTTCCCCCTGGGGGCGACGGGAGGACATAAGCAGTTCTTC. This encodes CASPFPLGATGGHKQFF.